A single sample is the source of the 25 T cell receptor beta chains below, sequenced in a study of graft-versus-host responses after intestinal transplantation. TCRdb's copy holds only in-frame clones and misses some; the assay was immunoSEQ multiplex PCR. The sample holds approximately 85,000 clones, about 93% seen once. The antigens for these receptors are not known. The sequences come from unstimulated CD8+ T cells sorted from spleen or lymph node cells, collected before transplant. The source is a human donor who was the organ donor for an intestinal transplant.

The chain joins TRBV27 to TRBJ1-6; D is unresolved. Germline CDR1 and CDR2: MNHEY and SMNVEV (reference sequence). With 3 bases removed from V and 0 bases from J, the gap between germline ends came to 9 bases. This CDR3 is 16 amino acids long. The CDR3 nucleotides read TGTGCCAGCAGTTTGACGGGGAGCTCCTATAATTCACCCCTCCACTTT. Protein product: CASSLTGSSYNSPLHF.

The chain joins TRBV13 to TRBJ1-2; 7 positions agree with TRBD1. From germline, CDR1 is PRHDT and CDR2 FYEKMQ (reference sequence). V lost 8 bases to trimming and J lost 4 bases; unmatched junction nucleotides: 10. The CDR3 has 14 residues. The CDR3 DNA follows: TGTGCCAGCTCTGGTAAGGGGGCCCTCTATGGCTACACCTTC. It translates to CASSGKGALYGYTF.

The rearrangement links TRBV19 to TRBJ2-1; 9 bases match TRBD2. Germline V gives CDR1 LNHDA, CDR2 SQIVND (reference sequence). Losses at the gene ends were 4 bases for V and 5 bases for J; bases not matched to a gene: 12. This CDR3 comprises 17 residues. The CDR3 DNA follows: TGTGCCAGTAGTAGATATTACACTAGCGGGTCGCACAATGAGCAGTTCTTC. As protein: CASSRYYTSGSHNEQFF.

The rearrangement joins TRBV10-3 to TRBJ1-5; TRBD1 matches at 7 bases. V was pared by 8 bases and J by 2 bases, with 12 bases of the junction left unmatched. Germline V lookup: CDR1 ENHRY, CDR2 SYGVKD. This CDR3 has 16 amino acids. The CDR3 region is CAIGNYRGLGNQPQHF. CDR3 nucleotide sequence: TGTGCCATCGGTAACTACAGGGGTTTGGGCAATCAGCCCCAGCATTTT.

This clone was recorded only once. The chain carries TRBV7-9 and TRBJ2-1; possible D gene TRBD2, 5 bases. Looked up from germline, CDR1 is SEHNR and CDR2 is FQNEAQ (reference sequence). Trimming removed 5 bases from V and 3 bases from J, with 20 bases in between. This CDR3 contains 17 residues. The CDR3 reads CASSPSPEGSSYNEQFF. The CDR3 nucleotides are TGTGCCAGCAGCCCTTCTCCAGAGGGCTCCAGCTACAATGAGCAGTTCTTC.

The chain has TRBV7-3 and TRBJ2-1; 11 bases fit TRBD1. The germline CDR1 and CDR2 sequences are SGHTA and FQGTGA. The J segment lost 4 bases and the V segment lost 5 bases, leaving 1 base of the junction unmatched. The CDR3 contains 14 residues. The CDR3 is CASSGTGGYNEQFF. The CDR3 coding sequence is TGTGCCAGCAGCGGGACAGGGGGGTACAATGAGCAGTTCTTC.

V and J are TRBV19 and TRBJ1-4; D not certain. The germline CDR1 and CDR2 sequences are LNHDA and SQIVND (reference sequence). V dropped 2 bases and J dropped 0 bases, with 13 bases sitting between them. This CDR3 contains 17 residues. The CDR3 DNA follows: TGTGCCAGTAGTATATCGCGATACTTTGCAACTAATGAAAAACTGTTTTTT. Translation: CASSISRYFATNEKLFF.

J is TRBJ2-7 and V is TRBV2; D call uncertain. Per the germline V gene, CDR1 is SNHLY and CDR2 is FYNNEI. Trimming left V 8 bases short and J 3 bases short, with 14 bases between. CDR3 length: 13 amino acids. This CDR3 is CASRSPEGYEQYF. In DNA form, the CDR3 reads TGTGCCAGCCGTAGCCCGGAAGGCTACGAGCAGTACTTC.

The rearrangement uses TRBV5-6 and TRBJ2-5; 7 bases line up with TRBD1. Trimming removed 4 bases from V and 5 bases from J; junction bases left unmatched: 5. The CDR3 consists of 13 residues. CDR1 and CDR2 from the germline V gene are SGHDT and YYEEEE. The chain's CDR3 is CASSGGQVETQYF. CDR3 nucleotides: TGTGCCAGCAGCGGAGGACAGGTGGAGACCCAGTACTTC.

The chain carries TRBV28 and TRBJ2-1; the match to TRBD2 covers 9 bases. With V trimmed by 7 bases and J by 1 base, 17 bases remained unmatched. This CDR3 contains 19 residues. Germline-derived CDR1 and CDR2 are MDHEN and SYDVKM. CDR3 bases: TGTGCCAGCACTCCCCTGAGCGGGAGGAGGGGTAGTTCCTACAATGAGCAGTTCTTC. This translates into CASTPLSGRRGSSYNEQFF.

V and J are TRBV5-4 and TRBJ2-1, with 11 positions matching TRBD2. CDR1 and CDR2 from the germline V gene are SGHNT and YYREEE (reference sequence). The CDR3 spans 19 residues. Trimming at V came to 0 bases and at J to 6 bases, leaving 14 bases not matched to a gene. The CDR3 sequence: CASSLVWLAGGSAANEQFF. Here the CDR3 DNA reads TGTGCCAGCAGCTTGGTGTGGCTAGCGGGGGGATCCGCGGCCAATGAGCAGTTCTTC. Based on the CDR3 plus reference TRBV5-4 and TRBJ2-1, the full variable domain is ETGVTQSPTHLIKTRGQQVTLRCSSQSGHNTVSWYQQALGQGPQFIFQYYREEENGRGNFPPRFSGLQFPNYSSELNVNALELDDSALYLCASSLVWLAGGSAANEQFFGPGTRLTVL.

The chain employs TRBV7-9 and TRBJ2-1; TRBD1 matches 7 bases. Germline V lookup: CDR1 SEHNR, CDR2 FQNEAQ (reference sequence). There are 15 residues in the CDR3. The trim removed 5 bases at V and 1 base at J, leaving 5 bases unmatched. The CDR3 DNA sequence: TGTGCCAGCAGCACAGGGGCGTCTTCCTACAATGAGCAGTTCTTC. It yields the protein CASSTGASSYNEQFF.

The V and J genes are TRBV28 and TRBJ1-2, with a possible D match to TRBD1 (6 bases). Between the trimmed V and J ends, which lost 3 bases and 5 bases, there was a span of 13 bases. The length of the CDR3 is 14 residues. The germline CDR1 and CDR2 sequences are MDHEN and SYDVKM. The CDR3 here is CASSLRGFLYGYTF. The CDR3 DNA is TGTGCCAGCAGTTTGAGGGGGTTTCTTTATGGCTACACCTTC.

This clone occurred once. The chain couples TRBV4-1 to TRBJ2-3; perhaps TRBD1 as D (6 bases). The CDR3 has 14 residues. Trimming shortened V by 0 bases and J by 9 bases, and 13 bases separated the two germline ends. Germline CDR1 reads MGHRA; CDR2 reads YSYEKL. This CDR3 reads CASSQENRVLTQYF. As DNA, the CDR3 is TGCGCCAGCAGCCAAGAAAACAGGGTCCTGACGCAGTATTTT.

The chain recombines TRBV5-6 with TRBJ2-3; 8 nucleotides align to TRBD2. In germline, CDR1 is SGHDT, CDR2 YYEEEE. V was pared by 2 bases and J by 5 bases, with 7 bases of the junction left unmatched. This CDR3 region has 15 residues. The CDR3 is CASSFFTLAGDTQYF. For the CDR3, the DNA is TGTGCCAGCAGCTTCTTTACCCTAGCGGGAGATACGCAGTATTTT.

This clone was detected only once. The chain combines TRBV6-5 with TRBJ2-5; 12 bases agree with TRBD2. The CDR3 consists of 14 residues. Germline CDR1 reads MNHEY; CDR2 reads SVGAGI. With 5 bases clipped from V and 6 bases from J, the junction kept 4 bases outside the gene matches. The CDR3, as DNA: TGTGCCAGCAGTCCCGGGACTAGCGGGCAGACCCAGTACTTC. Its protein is CASSPGTSGQTQYF.

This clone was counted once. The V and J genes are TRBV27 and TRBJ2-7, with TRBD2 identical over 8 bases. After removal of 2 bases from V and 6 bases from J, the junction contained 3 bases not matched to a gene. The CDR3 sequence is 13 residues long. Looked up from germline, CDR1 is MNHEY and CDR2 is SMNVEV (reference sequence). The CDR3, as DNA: TGTGCCAGCAGTTTAATCCTAGCGGGCGAGCAGTACTTC. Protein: CASSLILAGEQYF.

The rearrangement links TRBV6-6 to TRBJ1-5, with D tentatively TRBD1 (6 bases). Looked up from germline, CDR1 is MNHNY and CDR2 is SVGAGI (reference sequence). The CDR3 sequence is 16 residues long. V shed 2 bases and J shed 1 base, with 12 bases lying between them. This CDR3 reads CASSYPDRSSNQPQHF. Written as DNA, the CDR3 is TGTGCCAGCAGTTACCCCGACAGGTCCAGCAATCAGCCCCAGCATTTT.

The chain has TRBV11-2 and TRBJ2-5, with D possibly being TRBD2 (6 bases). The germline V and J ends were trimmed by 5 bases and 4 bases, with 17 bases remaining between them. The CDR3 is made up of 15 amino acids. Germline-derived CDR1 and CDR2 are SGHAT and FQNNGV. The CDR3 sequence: CASSHRGLGGETQYF. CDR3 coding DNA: TGTGCCAGCAGCCACCGAGGTTTGGGGGGAGAGACCCAGTACTTC.

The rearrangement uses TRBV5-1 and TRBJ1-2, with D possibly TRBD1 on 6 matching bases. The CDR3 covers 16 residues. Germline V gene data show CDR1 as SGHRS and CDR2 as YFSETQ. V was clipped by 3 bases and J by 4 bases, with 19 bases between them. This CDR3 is CASSSIRDNWGYGYTF. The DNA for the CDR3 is TGCGCCAGCAGCTCCATCCGGGACAACTGGGGCTATGGCTACACCTTC.

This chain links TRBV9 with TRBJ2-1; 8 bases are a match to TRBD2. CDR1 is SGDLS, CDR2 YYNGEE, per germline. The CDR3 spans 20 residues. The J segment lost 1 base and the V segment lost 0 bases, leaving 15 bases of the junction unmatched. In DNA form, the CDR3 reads TGTGCCAGCAGCGTAGGGAGCGGGGGTCCGAACACTTATTCCTACAATGAGCAGTTCTTC. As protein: CASSVGSGGPNTYSYNEQFF.

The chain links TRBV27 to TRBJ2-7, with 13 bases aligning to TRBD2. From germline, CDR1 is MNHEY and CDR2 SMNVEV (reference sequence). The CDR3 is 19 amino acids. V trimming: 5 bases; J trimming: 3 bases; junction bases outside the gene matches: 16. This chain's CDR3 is CASSLRRGTSGIHFYEQYF. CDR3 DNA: TGTGCCAGCAGTCTCAGGAGAGGGACTAGCGGGATACACTTCTACGAGCAGTACTTC.

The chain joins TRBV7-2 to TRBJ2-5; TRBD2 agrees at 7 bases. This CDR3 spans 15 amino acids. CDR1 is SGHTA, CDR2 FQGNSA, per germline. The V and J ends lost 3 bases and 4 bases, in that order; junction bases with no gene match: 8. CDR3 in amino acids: CASSFVGLAVETQYF. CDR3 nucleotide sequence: TGTGCCAGCAGCTTCGTCGGGCTAGCGGTAGAGACCCAGTACTTC.

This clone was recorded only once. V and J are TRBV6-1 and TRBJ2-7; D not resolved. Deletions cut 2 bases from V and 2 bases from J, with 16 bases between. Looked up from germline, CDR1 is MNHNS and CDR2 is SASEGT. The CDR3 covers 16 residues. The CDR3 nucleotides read TGTGCCAGCAGTGAACCGGCCGAGGCGGCCACCTACGAGCAGTACTTC. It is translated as CASSEPAEAATYEQYF.

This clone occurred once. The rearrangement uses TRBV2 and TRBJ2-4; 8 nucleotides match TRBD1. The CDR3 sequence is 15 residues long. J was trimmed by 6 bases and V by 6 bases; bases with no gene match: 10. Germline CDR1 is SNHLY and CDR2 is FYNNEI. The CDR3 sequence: CASSPRQGKGNIQYF. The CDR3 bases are TGTGCCAGCAGCCCTAGACAGGGGAAAGGAAACATTCAGTACTTC.